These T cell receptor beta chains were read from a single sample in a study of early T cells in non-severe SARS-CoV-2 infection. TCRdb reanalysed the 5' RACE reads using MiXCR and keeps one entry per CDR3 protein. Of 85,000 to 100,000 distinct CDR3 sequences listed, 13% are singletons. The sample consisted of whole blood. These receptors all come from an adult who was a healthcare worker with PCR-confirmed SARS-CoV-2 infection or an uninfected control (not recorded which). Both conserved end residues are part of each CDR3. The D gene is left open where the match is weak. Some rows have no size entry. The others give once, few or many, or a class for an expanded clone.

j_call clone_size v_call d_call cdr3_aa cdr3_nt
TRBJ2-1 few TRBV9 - CASSVNRYNEQFF TGTGCCAGCAGCGTTAACAGGTACAATGAGCAGTTCTTC
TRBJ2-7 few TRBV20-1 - CSARPAAGEQYF TGCAGTGCTAGACCCGCCGCCGGGGAGCAGTACTTC
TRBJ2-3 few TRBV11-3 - CASSPLGGTDTQYF TGTGCCAGCAGCCCCTTGGGGGGCACAGATACGCAGTATTTT
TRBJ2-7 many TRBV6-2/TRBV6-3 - CASTRSRGQVEQYF TGTGCCAGCACTAGGTCGCGGGGGCAAGTCGAGCAGTACTTC
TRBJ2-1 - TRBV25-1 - CASSDVRTANNEQFF TGTGCCAGCAGTGACGTCCGGACAGCGAACAATGAGCAGTTCTTC
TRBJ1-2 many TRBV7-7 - CASSSYRASLLAREVYTF TGTGCTAGCAGCTCATACCGGGCCAGCCTTCTAGCCCGTGAAGTCTACACCTTC
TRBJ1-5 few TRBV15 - CATSRDSGNQPQHF TGTGCCACCAGCAGAGATTCAGGCAATCAGCCCCAGCATTTT
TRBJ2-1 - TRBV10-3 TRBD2 CAISELASGNEQFF TGTGCCATCAGTGAGTTGGCTAGCGGGAATGAGCAGTTCTTC
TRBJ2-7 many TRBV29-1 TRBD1 CSGGPGGPYEQYF TGCAGCGGGGGCCCAGGGGGTCCCTACGAGCAGTACTTC
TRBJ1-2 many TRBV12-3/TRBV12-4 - CASSMTAGHYGYTF TGTGCCAGCAGTATGACAGCTGGCCATTATGGCTACACCTTC
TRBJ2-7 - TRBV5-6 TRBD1 CASSLRDSYEQYF TGTGCCAGCAGCTTGAGGGACAGCTACGAGCAGTACTTC
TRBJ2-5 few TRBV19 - CASSPLDKETQYF TGTGCCAGTAGTCCCCTTGATAAAGAGACCCAGTACTTC
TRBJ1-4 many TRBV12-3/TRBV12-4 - CASSFRQNNEKLFF TGTGCCAGCAGTTTCCGACAGAATAATGAAAAACTGTTTTTT
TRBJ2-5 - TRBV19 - CASKVAGIQETQYF TGTGCCAGTAAGGTGGCAGGGATTCAAGAGACCCAGTACTTC
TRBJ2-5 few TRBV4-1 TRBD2 CASSHVGASGGARETQYF TGCGCCAGCAGCCACGTAGGGGCTAGCGGGGGGGCCAGGGAGACCCAGTACTTC
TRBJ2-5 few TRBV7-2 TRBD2 CASSSRASGGKETQYF TGTGCCAGCAGCTCCCGGGCTAGCGGGGGAAAAGAGACCCAGTACTTC
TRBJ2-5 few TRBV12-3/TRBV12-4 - CASSPEGRTQETQYF TGTGCCAGCAGCCCCGAGGGGCGGACCCAAGAGACCCAGTACTTC
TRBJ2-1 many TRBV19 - CASSTDSSPYNEQFF TGTGCCAGTAGTACTGACTCCTCACCGTACAATGAGCAGTTCTTC
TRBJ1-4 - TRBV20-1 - CSARGGRGSEKLFF TGCAGTGCTAGAGGTGGGAGGGGTTCGGAAAAACTGTTTTTT
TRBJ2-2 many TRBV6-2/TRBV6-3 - CASSYLQAGTGELFF TGTGCCAGCAGTTACCTCCAGGCGGGTACCGGGGAGCTGTTTTTT
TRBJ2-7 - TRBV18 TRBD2 CASSPQVRGLAGGISYEQYF TGTGCCAGCTCACCACAAGTCCGAGGACTAGCGGGGGGAATAAGCTACGAGCAGTACTTC
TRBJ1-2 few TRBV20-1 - CSAPTDGTNYGYTF TGCAGTGCTCCGACAGACGGTACTAACTATGGCTACACCTTC
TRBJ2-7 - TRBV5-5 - CASSMIPFASYEQYF TGTGCCAGCAGTATGATTCCCTTCGCATCCTACGAGCAGTACTTC
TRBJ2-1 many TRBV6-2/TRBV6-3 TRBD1 CASRERGQGNNEQFF TGTGCCAGCAGGGAGAGGGGGCAGGGGAACAATGAGCAGTTCTTC
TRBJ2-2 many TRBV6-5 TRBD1 CASSPRQGVGGELFF TGTGCCAGCAGTCCACGACAGGGCGTGGGCGGGGAGCTGTTTTTT
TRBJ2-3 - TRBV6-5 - CASSYAPARGDTQYF TGTGCCAGCAGTTACGCTCCCGCCCGGGGGGATACGCAGTATTTT
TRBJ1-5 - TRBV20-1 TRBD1 CSARPQGAVQPQHF TGCAGTGCACGACCACAGGGGGCCGTTCAGCCCCAGCATTTT
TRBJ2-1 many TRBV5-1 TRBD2 CASRVAPGLHNEQFF TGCGCCAGCAGAGTCGCCCCGGGACTACACAATGAGCAGTTCTTC